This entry lists 19 T cell receptor beta chains sequenced from one sample in a study of cytomegalovirus exposure and HLA in healthy donors. The data were produced by immunoSEQ multiplex PCR, yet TCRdb's version contains in-frame clones alone and is incomplete. The table records tens of thousands of clones, around 94% of them present only once. The sequencing input was PBMCs. The source is a man aged 18-30 years in good health and CMV-seronegative.

The chain couples TRBV5-1 to TRBJ2-7; 7 nucleotides match TRBD1. Germline V lookup: CDR1 SGHRS, CDR2 YFSETQ. The CDR3 consists of 15 residues. V trimming: 0 bases; J trimming: 6 bases; junction bases outside the gene matches: 9. The CDR3 nucleotides are TGCGCCAGCAGCTTGGAGGTTGACAGGGCTCTCGAGCAGTACTTC. It yields the protein CASSLEVDRALEQYF.

The rearrangement links TRBV6-5 to TRBJ2-2; 7 positions match TRBD1. J was trimmed by 11 bases and V by 6 bases; bases with no gene match: 6. The germline CDR1 and CDR2 sequences are MNHEY and SVGAGI. This CDR3 is built from 12 residues. CDR3 amino acids: CASSLTGRELFF. The CDR3 DNA reads TGTGCCAGCAGCTTGACAGGGAGAGAGCTGTTTTTT.

The CDR3, as DNA: TGTGCCAGTAGCCGATCAACCGGGACAGGGAGCTCCTACGAGCAGTACTTC. Translating it yields CASSRSTGTGSSYEQYF. The chain employs TRBV19 and TRBJ2-7; 9 bases align to TRBD1. The V gene's germline CDR1 is LNHDA and CDR2 SQIVND (reference sequence). There are 17 residues in the CDR3. After removal of 6 bases from V and 0 bases from J, the junction contained 12 bases not matched to a gene.

The V gene is TRBV30, the J gene TRBJ2-7, with D possibly matching TRBD1 (6 bases). V was pared by 1 base and J by 2 bases, with 6 bases between. Germline V lookup: CDR1 GTSNPN, CDR2 SVGIG (reference sequence). CDR3 length equals 12 residues. The DNA for the CDR3 is TGTGCCTGGAGTGACAGGGCCTACGAGCAGTACTTC. Its translation is CAWSDRAYEQYF.

In this sample, this clone turned up once. This chain uses TRBV19 with TRBJ2-3; D possibly corresponds to TRBD2 (5 bases). The CDR3 is 16 residues long. V dropped 4 bases and J dropped 3 bases, with 17 bases sitting between them. The V gene's germline CDR1 is LNHDA and CDR2 SQIVND (reference sequence). DNA for the CDR3: TGTGCCAGTAGTACCTACTCCGGCGGGCAAACAGATACGCAGTATTTT. It specifies CASSTYSGGQTDTQYF.

The genes are TRBV9 and TRBJ2-3, with 7 bases fitting TRBD2. Germline V gene sequence: CDR1 SGDLS, CDR2 YYNGEE. J lost 4 bases, V lost 2 bases, and 1 base had no gene match. The CDR3 runs to 13 residues. The CDR3 is CASSVTSSDTQYF. CDR3 bases: TGTGCCAGCAGCGTGACTAGCTCAGATACGCAGTATTTT.

The chain has TRBV2 and TRBJ2-3; 12 positions agree with TRBD2. V lost 6 bases and J lost 8; bases outside the gene matches: 6. This CDR3 has 14 residues. Germline V gene lookup returns CDR1 SNHLY and CDR2 FYNNEI. The CDR3 region is CASRGLAGRGTQYF. DNA of the CDR3: TGTGCCAGCAGAGGACTAGCGGGAAGGGGTACGCAGTATTTT.

This clone was detected once. This chain connects TRBV27 to TRBJ2-5; D is unclear. This CDR3 is built from 13 residues. V lost 3 bases and J 2 bases, leaving 7 bases between the germline ends. Germline CDR1 reads MNHEY; CDR2 reads SMNVEV (reference sequence). The CDR3 here is CASSFGSQETQYF. The CDR3 DNA reads TGTGCCAGCAGTTTTGGCAGTCAAGAGACCCAGTACTTC.

This chain's CDR3 is CASKPTSTAGELFF. The CDR3 DNA is TGTGCCAGTAAGCCGACTAGTACTGCCGGGGAGCTGTTTTTT. This chain joins TRBV19 and TRBJ2-2; tentatively, D is TRBD2 (6 bases). Trimming took off 7 bases at V and 6 bases at J, with 15 bases between the two ends. This CDR3 has 14 residues. The germline V gene encodes CDR1 LNHDA and CDR2 SQIVND (reference sequence).

The chain employs TRBV7-7 and TRBJ2-7, with TRBD1 identical over 9 bases. J lost 2 bases, V lost 5 bases, and 1 base had no gene match. The CDR3 totals 13 residues. Germline-derived CDR1 and CDR2 are SSHAT and FNYEAQ (reference sequence). The CDR3: CASSRQGAYEQYF. The CDR3 nucleotides are TGTGCCAGCAGCCGACAGGGGGCCTACGAGCAGTACTTC.

The chain couples TRBV27 to TRBJ1-1, with D possibly TRBD1 on 5 matching bases. V lost 5 bases to trimming and J lost 7 bases, with 17 bases between them. CDR3 length: 14 residues. Looked up from germline, CDR1 is MNHEY and CDR2 is SMNVEV (reference sequence). Here the CDR3 DNA reads TGTGCCAGCAGTCCTAATGGTGGCAGGGATGAAGCTTTCTTT. Protein: CASSPNGGRDEAFF.

The chain combines TRBV5-1 with TRBJ2-3, with 7 bases that match TRBD2. Germline values: CDR1 SGHRS, CDR2 YFSETQ. J was trimmed by 1 base and V by 4 bases; bases with no gene match: 12. The CDR3 is 17 residues long. The CDR3 region has the DNA TGCGCCAGCAGCCCCGACCCCCCTGGGGGGGGCACAGATACGCAGTATTTT. Protein: CASSPDPPGGGTDTQYF.

J is TRBJ1-2 and V is TRBV6-5; 8 bases agree with TRBD1. The V gene's germline CDR1 is MNHEY and CDR2 SVGAGI. The V gene end was trimmed by 5 bases and the J gene end by 6 bases; junction bases not matched to a gene: 2. The CDR3 covers 12 residues. CDR3 residues: CASSRTGNGYTF. The CDR3 region has the DNA TGTGCCAGCAGTCGGACAGGGAATGGCTACACCTTC.

This sequence joins TRBV27 and TRBJ2-5; 12 nucleotides line up with TRBD2. J was trimmed by 4 bases and V by 6 bases; bases with no gene match: 0. The germline V gene has CDR1 MNHEY and CDR2 SMNVEV (reference sequence). The CDR3 is 13 amino acids. The DNA of the CDR3 is TGTGCCAGCAGGGGACTAGCGGGAGAGACCCAGTACTTC. Translating it yields CASRGLAGETQYF.

This clone was detected only once. V and J are TRBV28 and TRBJ1-5, with TRBD1 matching 7 bases. The junction had 14 bases not matched to a gene; V was cut back by 8 bases and J by 1 base. In germline, CDR1 is MDHEN, CDR2 SYDVKM. The CDR3 is 17 residues long. The CDR3 coding sequence is TGTGCCAGCTCTCCGGGGACAGCAGATTCCAGCAATCAGCCCCAGCATTTT. Protein product: CASSPGTADSSNQPQHF.

As DNA, the CDR3 is TGTGCCAGCAGTGATTACCGGACAGGGCCCATCACTGAAGCTTTCTTT. Encoded protein: CASSDYRTGPITEAFF. The genes are TRBV25-1 and TRBJ1-1; 8 nucleotides match TRBD1. Germline V gives CDR1 MGHDK, CDR2 SYGVNS. V lost 3 bases to trimming and J lost 4 bases; unmatched junction nucleotides: 10. The CDR3 consists of 16 residues. Full variable domain (remainder filled in from reference TRBV25-1 and TRBJ1-1): EADIYQTPRYLVIGTGKKITLECSQTMGHDKMYWYQQDPGMELHLIHYSYGVNSTEKGDLSSESTVSRIRTEHFPLTLESARPSHTSQYLCASSDYRTGPITEAFFGQGTRLTVV.

This clone has just one count. This chain joins TRBV10-3 and TRBJ1-3; perhaps TRBD1 as D (5 bases). The V end lost 6 bases, the J end lost 0 bases, and 9 bases lay between the germline ends. Germline CDR1 ENHRY, CDR2 SYGVKD. This CDR3 is built from 14 residues. The CDR3 sequence is CAISTRDSGNTIYF. The CDR3 bases are TGTGCCATCAGCACCAGGGACTCTGGAAACACCATATATTTT.

The genes are TRBV19 and TRBJ2-2, with TRBD1 matching 12 bases. Germline V CDR1 and CDR2: LNHDA, SQIVND (reference sequence). This CDR3 spans 14 amino acids. V was clipped by 8 bases and J by 6 bases; unmatched bases: 4. CDR3 sequence: CASGTGGMAGELFF. CDR3 DNA: TGTGCCAGTGGGACAGGGGGCATGGCCGGGGAGCTGTTTTTT.

CDR3 residues: CASSLQGTVNTGELFF. Here the CDR3 DNA reads TGTGCCAGCAGCTTACAGGGGACAGTCAACACCGGGGAGCTGTTTTTT. The chain links TRBV5-6 to TRBJ2-2; TRBD1 matches 7 bases. This CDR3 contains 16 residues. After removal of 2 bases from V and 2 bases from J, the junction contained 6 bases not matched to a gene. CDR1 is SGHDT, CDR2 YYEEEE, per germline. Complete variable domain (other parts from reference TRBV5-6 and TRBJ2-2): DAGVTQSPTHLIKTRGQQVTLRCSPKSGHDTVSWYQQALGQGPQFIFQYYEEEERQRGNFPDRFSGHQFPNYSSELNVNALLLGDSALYLCASSLQGTVNTGELFFGEGSRLTVL.